The rows below give T cell receptor beta chains drawn from one sample of a study of response to subunit inactivated influenza vaccine. A single record per CDR3 protein comes from TCRdb applying MiXCR to the RT-PCR reads. Among 500,000 to 600,000 distinct CDR3 sequences, approximately 11% were seen once, and the ten largest hold about 11%. This sample was also put to use in a study of T cells expressing NK-cell markers.

Sequenced here: PBMCs from blood, sampled on the day of vaccination. These receptors came from a man aged 50 to 59 who received an inactivated influenza vaccine. CDR3s include the opening cysteine and the closing phenylalanine or tryptophan. The order of the fields is V gene, J gene, CDR3 length, CDR3 protein.

>TRBV18|TRBJ1-3|14
CASSPNAEGNTIYF
>TRBV3-1|TRBJ2-1|16
CASSQWDRGRDNEQFF
>TRBV12-3/TRBV12-4|TRBJ1-1|12
CASSFNRGQAFF
>TRBV12-3/TRBV12-4|TRBJ2-5|13
CASSLGTGDGQYF
>TRBV11-2|TRBJ2-3|12
CASSYPRDTQYF
>TRBV12-3/TRBV12-4|TRBJ1-1|14
CASSLMQENTEAFF
>TRBV7-9|TRBJ2-2|15
CASSLARGNLEELFF
>TRBV20-1|TRBJ2-2|16
CSAKGMGQGNTGELFF
>TRBV18|TRBJ2-1|16
CASSPVGDPSYNEQFF
>TRBV7-2|TRBJ2-4|15
CASGEGVVDKNIQYF
>TRBV7-9|TRBJ2-1|12
CASSLFAGEQFF
>TRBV20-1|TRBJ2-7|14
CSAQRAGGGYEQYF
>TRBV12-3/TRBV12-4|TRBJ2-1|15
CASSFPPGVYNEQFF
>TRBV7-9|TRBJ2-4|15
CASSLAGTTKNIQYF
>TRBV7-2|TRBJ2-1|15
CASSPAGQTYNEQFF
>TRBV12-3/TRBV12-4|TRBJ1-1|14
CASSLGQMNTEAFF
>TRBV3-1|TRBJ2-3|18
CASSQNYAGALGKDTQYF
>TRBV15|TRBJ1-5|17
CATSRGRTEYSNQPQHF
>TRBV24-1|TRBJ2-5|15
CATSVGQLYQETQYF
>TRBV6-2/TRBV6-3|TRBJ1-5|13
CASSDTGVQPQHF
>TRBV7-2|TRBJ2-5|15
CASSFLSGVQETQYF
>TRBV10-3|TRBJ2-1|15
CAISRGLAGHNEQFF
>TRBV2|TRBJ2-7|14
CASTEGGRHLEQYF
>TRBV4-1|TRBJ1-5|16
CASSQEGTGSNQPQHF
>TRBV10-1|TRBJ2-3|13
CASSEASTDTQYF
>TRBV5-1|TRBJ2-3|14
CASRWTGIKDTQYF
>TRBV5-1|TRBJ2-1|14
CASSRFGGGDEQFF
>TRBV15|TRBJ2-5|16
CATSRERVILQETQYF
>TRBV9|TRBJ2-7|13
CASSETGRYEQYF
>TRBV25-1|TRBJ1-2|17
CASSARPGTGGSYGYTF
>TRBV10-3|TRBJ2-2|14
CAISGTGDNGELFF
>TRBV4-3|TRBJ2-7|17
CASSQDLQSVVPYEQYF
>TRBV9|TRBJ2-2|16
CASSVGSGLNTGELFF
>TRBV5-1|TRBJ1-1|15
CASRPWTGGFAEAFF
>TRBV5-1|TRBJ1-1|11
CASMRDTEAFF
>TRBV7-2|TRBJ2-7|14
CASADRGPSYEQYF
>TRBV29-1|TRBJ2-3|15
CSVEYTDRPMSTQYF
>TRBV18|TRBJ2-1|16
CASSPPMLVSINEQFF
>TRBV6-1|TRBJ2-5|14
CASSGTSLRETQYF
>TRBV28|TRBJ2-1|15
CASSLGGRKVNEQFF
>TRBV19|TRBJ2-3|15
CASSNGRAQRDTQYF
>TRBV29-1|TRBJ2-7|12
CSVVRGLGEQYF
>TRBV18|TRBJ2-2|14
CASSSGMNTGELFF
>TRBV20-1|TRBJ1-2|17
CSARDPPRESINYGYTF
>TRBV20-1|TRBJ2-3|14
CSARIGRAEDTQYF
>TRBV28|TRBJ2-7|19
CASSLGSPHNTKRSFEQYF
>TRBV30|TRBJ2-3|15
CAWTPPGSSTDTQYF
>TRBV20-1|TRBJ2-3|14
CSASGLAFTDTQYF
>TRBV6-1|TRBJ1-1|13
CASAYRVFAEAFF
>TRBV27|TRBJ1-3|13
CASRLSSGNTIYF
>TRBV18|TRBJ2-5|14
CASSPGLPKETQYF
>TRBV29-1|TRBJ1-1|11
CSGSKGAEAFF
>TRBV7-2|TRBJ2-3|17
CASSLALAGDDTDTQYF